This entry concerns a single TCR beta chain. Its antigen remains unidentified. All donors were healthy HIV-negative adults lacking recent acute infections or vaccinations. The protocol was immunoSEQ multiplex PCR, while the TCRdb copy is restricted to in-frame clones and leaves out a portion. The sample contains 2 million to 2.5 million clones, roughly 93% of which appear only once. This record belongs to a study of shared clonotypes between healthy human individuals. Study results and caveats: The authors sampled blood alone, and tissue repertoires likely differ. Naive CD4 clonotype sharing across several donors was around 5.5%.

This CDR3 is built from 17 residues. CDR1 SGHNT and CDR2 YENEEA come from the germline V gene. The V gene lost 5 bases and the J gene lost 1 base, with 18 bases spanning the gap. This receptor was obtained from a man between 18 and 35 years old in good health. Some clones in this sample may be carry-over from other donors' samples. What was sequenced was naive CD4+ T cells from PBMCs. Subset meaning: CD45RA+ positively selected. This sequence joins TRBV11-3 and TRBJ2-1; D might be TRBD2 (6 bases). In DNA form, the CDR3 reads TGTGCCAGCAGCCCCGGAGGGTGGGAAAGGTCCTACAATGAGCAGTTCTTC. Its protein product is CASSPGGWERSYNEQFF. The full variable domain, with the rest looked up from reference TRBV11-3 and TRBJ2-1, is EAGVVQSPRYKIIEKKQPVAFWCNPISGHNTLYWYLQNLGQGPELLIRYENEEAVDDSQLPKDRFSAERLKGVDSTLKIQPAELGDSAVYLCASSPGGWERSYNEQFFGPGTRLTVL.